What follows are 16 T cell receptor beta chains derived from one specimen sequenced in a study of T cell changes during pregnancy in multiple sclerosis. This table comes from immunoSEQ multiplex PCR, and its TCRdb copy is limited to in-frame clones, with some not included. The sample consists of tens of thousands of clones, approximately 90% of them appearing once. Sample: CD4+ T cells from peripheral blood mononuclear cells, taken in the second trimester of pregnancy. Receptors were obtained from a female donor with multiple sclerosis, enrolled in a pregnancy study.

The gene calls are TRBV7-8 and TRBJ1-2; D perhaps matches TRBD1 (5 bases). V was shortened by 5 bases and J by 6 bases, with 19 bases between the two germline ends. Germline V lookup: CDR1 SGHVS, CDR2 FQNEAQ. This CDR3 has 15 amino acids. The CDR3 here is CASSPRWGVGHGYTF. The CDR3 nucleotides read TGTGCCAGCAGCCCCCGTTGGGGGGTCGGGCATGGCTACACCTTC.

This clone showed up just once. The DNA of the CDR3 is TGTGCCAGCAGCGGTAGCGGGAGCGGAGAGACCCAGTACTTC. Residues: CASSGSGSGETQYF. The gene calls are TRBV6-1 and TRBJ2-5; 9 nucleotides align to TRBD2. V was pared by 6 bases and J by 4 bases, with 6 bases of the junction left unmatched. The CDR3 has 14 amino acids. The germline gives CDR1 MNHNS, CDR2 SASEGT.

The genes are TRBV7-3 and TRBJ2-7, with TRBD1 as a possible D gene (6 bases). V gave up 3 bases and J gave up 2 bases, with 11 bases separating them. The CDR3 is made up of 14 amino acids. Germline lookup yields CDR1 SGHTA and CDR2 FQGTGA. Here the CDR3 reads CASSLGQGTYEQYF. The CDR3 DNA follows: TGTGCCAGCAGCTTGGGGCAGGGGACCTACGAGCAGTACTTC.

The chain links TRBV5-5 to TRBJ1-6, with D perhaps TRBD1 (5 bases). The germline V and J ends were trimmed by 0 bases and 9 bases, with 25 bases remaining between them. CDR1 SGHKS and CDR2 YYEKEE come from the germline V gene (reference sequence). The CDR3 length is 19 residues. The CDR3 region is CASSLELFGAGLKSSPLHF. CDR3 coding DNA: TGTGCCAGCAGCTTGGAGTTGTTCGGGGCGGGGCTTAAGAGTTCACCCCTCCACTTT.

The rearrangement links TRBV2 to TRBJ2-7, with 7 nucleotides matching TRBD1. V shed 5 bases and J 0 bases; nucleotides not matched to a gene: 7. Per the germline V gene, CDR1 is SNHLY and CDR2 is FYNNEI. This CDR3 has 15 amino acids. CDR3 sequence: CASSLQGIVSYEQYF. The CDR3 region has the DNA TGTGCCAGCAGTTTACAGGGGATAGTCTCCTACGAGCAGTACTTC.

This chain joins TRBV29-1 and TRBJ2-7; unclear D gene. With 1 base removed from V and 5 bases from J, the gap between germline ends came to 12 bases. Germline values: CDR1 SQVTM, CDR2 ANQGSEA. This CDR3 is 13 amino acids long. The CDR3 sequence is CSVEGAPSDEQYF. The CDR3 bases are TGCAGCGTTGAAGGGGCCCCATCCGACGAGCAGTACTTC.

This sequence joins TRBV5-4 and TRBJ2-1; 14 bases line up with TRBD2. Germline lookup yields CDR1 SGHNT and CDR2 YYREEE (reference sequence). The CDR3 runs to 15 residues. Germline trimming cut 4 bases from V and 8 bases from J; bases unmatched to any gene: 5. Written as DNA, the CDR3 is TGTGCCAGCAGCCCGGGGACTAGCGGGAGTTATGAGCAGTTCTTC. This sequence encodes CASSPGTSGSYEQFF.

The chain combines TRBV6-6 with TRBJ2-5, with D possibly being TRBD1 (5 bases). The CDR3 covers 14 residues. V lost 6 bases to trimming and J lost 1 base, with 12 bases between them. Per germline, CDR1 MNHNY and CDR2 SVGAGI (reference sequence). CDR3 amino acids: CASRDPRVQETQYF. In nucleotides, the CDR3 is TGTGCCAGCAGGGACCCCAGGGTCCAAGAGACCCAGTACTTC.

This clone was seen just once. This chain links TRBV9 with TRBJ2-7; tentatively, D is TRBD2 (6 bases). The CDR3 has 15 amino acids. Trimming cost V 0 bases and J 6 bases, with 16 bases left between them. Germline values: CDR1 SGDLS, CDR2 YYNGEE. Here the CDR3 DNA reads TGTGCCAGCAGCGTAGGCGGGGAATCCTCGGGCGAGCAGTACTTC. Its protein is CASSVGGESSGEQYF.

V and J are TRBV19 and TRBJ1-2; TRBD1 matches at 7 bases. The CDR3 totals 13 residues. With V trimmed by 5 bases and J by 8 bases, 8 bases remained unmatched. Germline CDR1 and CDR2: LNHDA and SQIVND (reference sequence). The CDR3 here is CASSFKQGNGYTF. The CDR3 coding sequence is TGTGCCAGTAGTTTCAAACAGGGGAACGGCTACACCTTC.

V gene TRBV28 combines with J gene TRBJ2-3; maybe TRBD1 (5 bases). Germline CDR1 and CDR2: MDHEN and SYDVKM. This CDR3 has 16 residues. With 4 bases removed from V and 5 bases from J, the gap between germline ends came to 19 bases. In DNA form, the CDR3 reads TGTGCCAGCAGTTGGGGCCGCGCTACCTCATTAGATACGCAGTATTTT. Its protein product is CASSWGRATSLDTQYF.

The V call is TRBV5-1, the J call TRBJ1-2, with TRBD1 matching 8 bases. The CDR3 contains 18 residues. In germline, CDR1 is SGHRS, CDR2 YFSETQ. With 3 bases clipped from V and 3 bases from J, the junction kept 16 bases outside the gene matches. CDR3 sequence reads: CASSSVRNLPGGYYGYTF. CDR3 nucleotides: TGCGCCAGCAGCTCGGTTCGTAACCTTCCAGGGGGCTACTATGGCTACACCTTC.

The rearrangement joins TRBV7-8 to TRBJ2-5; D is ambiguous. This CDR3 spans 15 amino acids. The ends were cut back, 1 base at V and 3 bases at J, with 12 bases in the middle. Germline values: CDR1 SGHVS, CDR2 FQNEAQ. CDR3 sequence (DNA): TGTGCCAGCAGCTTAGTGGTTCCACCTAAAGAGACCCAGTACTTC. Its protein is CASSLVVPPKETQYF.

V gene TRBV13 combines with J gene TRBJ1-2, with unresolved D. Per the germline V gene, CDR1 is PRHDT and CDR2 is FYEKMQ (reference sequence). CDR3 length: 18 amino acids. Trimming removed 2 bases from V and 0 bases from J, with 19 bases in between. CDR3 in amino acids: CASSLMIRLAGTNYGYTF. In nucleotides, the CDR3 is TGTGCCAGCAGCTTAATGATTAGGTTGGCAGGAACTAACTATGGCTACACCTTC.

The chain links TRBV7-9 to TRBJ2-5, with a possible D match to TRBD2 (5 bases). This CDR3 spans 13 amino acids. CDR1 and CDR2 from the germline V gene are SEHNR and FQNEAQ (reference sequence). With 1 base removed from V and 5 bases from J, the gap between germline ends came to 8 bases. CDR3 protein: CASSLGEYETQYF. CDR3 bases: TGTGCCAGCAGCTTAGGGGAGTATGAGACCCAGTACTTC. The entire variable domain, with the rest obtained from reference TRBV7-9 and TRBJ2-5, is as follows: DTGVSQNPRHKITKRGQNVTFRCDPISEHNRLYWYRQTLGQGPEFLTYFQNEAQLEKSRLLSDRFSAERPKGSFSTLEIQRTEQGDSAMYLCASSLGEYETQYFGPGTRLLVL.

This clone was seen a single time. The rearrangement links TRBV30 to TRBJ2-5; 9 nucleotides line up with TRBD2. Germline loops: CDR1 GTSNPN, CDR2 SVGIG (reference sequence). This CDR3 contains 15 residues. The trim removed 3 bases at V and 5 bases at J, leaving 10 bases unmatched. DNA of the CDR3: TGTGCCTGGAGCAGGGGTAGCGGGAGATCCGAGACCCAGTACTTC. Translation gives CAWSRGSGRSETQYF.